A single sample gave rise to the 3 T cell receptor beta chains below, sequenced in a study of radiation and T cells in renal cell carcinoma. Time point defined: blood 2 weeks post-SBRT. Treatment of the sample: 15 Gy SBRT to primary tumor, nephrectomy 4 weeks later. The repertoire was sequenced with immunoSEQ multiplex PCR; TCRdb's copy has only in-frame clones and lacks some. The sample has roughly 140,000 clones; roughly 89% are singletons. The sequencing used blood, collected from a patient whose treatment included radiotherapy and nephrectomy. The receptors originated from a woman aged 50 to 65 with renal cell carcinoma.

Only a few counts were recorded for this clone. The chain uses TRBV5-1 and TRBJ1-4; D not resolved. The germline gives CDR1 SGHRS, CDR2 YFSETQ. The CDR3 has 13 amino acids. V lost 4 bases and J lost 7, with 11 bases in between. The CDR3 reads CASSRSSSEKLFF. DNA of the CDR3: TGCGCCAGCAGCCGCTCGTCCAGTGAAAAACTGTTTTTT.

The chain has TRBV7-2 and TRBJ1-5, with TRBD1 as a possible D gene (6 bases). The CDR3 contains 15 residues. Germline V lookup: CDR1 SGHTA, CDR2 FQGNSA. The ends were cut back, 0 bases at V and 6 bases at J, with 12 bases in the middle. CDR3 sequence reads: CASSLAEGGSQPQHF. For the CDR3, the DNA is TGTGCCAGCAGCTTAGCGGAAGGGGGATCTCAGCCCCAGCATTTT.

This clone was seen a few times. This chain connects TRBV7-9 to TRBJ1-2; D uncertain. Germline V gives CDR1 SEHNR, CDR2 FQNEAQ (reference sequence). Trimming left V 1 base short and J 7 bases short, with 7 bases between. The CDR3 runs to 12 residues. CDR3 in amino acids: CASSLGGIGYTF. As DNA, the CDR3 is TGTGCCAGCAGCTTAGGAGGGATTGGCTACACCTTC.